This entry concerns a single TCR beta chain. The source of the sample is a study of T cell responses to AZD1222 COVID-19 vaccine. This table comes from immunoSEQ multiplex PCR, and its TCRdb copy is limited to in-frame clones, with some not included. The repertoire holds about 99,000 clones, with about 90% as singletons. The sequence was collected from an adult in good health. The sequences come from peripheral blood, collected on day 0 of AZD1222 vaccination.

Written as DNA, the CDR3 is TGTGCCAGCAGTTTAAGGGCAGCCTATAGCAATCAGCCCCAGCATTTT. Translating it yields CASSLRAAYSNQPQHF. The chain has TRBV27 and TRBJ1-5; unclear D gene. V was trimmed by 2 bases and J by 0 bases, leaving 11 bases between them. Germline V gene data show CDR1 as MNHEY and CDR2 as SMNVEV (reference sequence). This CDR3 has 16 residues.